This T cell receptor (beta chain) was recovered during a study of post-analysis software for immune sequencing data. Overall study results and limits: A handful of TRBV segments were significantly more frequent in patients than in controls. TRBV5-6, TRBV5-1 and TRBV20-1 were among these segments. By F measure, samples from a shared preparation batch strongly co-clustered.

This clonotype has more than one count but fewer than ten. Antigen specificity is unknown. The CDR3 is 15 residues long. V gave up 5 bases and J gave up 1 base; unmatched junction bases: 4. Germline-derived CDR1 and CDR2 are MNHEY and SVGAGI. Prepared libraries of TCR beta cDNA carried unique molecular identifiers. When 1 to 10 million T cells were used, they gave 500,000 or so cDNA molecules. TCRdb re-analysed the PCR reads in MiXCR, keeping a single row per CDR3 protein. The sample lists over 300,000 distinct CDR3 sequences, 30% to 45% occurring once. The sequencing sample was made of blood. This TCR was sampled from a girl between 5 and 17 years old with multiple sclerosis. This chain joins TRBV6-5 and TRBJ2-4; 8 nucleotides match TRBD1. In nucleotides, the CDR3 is TGTGCCAGCAGTCTTCGACAGGGGGCCAAAAACATTCAGTACTTC. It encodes CASSLRQGAKNIQYF.